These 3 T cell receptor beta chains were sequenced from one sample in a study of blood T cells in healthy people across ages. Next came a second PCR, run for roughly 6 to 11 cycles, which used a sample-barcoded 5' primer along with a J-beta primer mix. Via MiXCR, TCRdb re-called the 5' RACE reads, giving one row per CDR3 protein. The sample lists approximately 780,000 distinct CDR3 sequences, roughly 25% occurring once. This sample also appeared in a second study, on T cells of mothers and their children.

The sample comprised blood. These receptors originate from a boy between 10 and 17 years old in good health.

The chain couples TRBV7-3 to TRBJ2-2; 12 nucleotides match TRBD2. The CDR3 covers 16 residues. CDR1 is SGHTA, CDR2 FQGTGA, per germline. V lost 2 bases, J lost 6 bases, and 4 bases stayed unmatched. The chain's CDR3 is CASSLSASGGAGELFF. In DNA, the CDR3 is TGTGCCAGCAGCTTATCGGCTAGCGGGGGGGCCGGGGAGCTGTTTTTT.

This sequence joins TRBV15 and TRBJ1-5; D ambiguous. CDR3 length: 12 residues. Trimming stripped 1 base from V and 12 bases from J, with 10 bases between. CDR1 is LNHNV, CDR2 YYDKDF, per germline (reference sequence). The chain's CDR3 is CATSRGAAIQHF. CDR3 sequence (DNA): TGTGCCACCAGCAGAGGGGCGGCCATCCAGCATTTT.

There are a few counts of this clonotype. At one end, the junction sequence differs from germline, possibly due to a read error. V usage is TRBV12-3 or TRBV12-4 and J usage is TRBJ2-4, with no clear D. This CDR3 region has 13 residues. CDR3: CTSSLSGLNIQYF. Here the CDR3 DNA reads TGTACCAGCAGTTTATCCGGGTTAAACATTCAGTACTTC.